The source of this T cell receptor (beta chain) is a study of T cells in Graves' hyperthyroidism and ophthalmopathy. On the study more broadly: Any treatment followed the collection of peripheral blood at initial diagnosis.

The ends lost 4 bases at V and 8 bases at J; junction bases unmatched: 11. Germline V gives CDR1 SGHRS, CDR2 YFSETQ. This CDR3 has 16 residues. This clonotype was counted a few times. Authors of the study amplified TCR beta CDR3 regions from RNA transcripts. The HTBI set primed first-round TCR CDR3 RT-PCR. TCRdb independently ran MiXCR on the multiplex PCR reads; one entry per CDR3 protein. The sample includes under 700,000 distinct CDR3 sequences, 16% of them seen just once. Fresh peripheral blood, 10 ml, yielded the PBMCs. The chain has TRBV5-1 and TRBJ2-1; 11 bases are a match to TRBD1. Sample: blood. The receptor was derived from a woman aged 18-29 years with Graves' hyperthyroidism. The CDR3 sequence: CASSAIRDRGSDEQFF. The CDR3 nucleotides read TGCGCCAGCAGCGCTATCCGGGACAGGGGGTCGGATGAGCAGTTCTTC.